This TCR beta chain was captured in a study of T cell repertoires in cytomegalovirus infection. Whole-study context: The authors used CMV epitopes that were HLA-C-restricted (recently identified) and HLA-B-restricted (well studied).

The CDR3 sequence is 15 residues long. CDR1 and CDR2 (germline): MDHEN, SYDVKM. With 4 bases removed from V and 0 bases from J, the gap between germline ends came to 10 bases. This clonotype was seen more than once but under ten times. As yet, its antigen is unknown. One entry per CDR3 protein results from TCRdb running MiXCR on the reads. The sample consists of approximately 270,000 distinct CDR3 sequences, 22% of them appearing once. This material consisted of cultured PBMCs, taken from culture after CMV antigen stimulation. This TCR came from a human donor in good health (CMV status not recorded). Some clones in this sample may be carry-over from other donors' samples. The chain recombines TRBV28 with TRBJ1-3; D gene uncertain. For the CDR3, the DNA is TGTGCCAGCAGTTCCGCAGTGATCTCTGGAAACACCATATATTTT. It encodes CASSSAVISGNTIYF.